This is a list of T cell receptor beta chains from one sample in a study of OX40 agonist ivuxolimab in advanced cancers. Assay used: immunoSEQ multiplex PCR; TCRdb lists only in-frame clones, some missing. The sample records about 78,000 clones, roughly 84% being singletons. The specimen was CD4+ or CD8+ T cells sorted from blood, collected in a trial of the OX40 agonist ivuxolimab. The receptors were gathered from an adult with an advanced solid tumor such as melanoma, head and neck, liver or kidney cancer. CDR3s include the opening cysteine and the closing phenylalanine or tryptophan. A D gene is named only where the DNA matches it firmly. Some rows have no size entry. The others give once, few or many, or a class for an expanded clone.

CDR3 length	D gene	clone size	V gene	J gene	CDR3 DNA	CDR3 protein
14	TRBD2	once	TRBV18	TRBJ2-1	TGTGCCAGCTCGGGACTAGCGGGCCCTGGGGAGCAGTTCTTC	CASSGLAGPGEQFF
15	TRBD2	NA	TRBV5-1	TRBJ2-1	TGCGCCAGCAGCTTGTACGCGGGAGGGAGTAATGAGCAGTTCTTC	CASSLYAGGSNEQFF
15	TRBD1	NA	TRBV5-1	TRBJ2-1	TGCGCCAGCAGCGGGACAGGGAGGTTTGGCAATGAGCAGTTCTTC	CASSGTGRFGNEQFF
14	NA	NA	TRBV19	TRBJ1-5	TGTGCCAGTAGTACGCAGGCTAGCAATCAGCCCCAGCATTTT	CASSTQASNQPQHF
16	NA	NA	TRBV19	TRBJ2-6	TGTGCCAGTAGCCCCGGTCGGGGGTCCGGGGCCAACGTCCTGACTTTC	CASSPGRGSGANVLTF
16	TRBD1	NA	TRBV13	TRBJ1-6	TGTGCCAGCAGCTTACTGACAGGGGCGGTTAATTCACCCCTCCACTTT	CASSLLTGAVNSPLHF
13	NA	NA	TRBV7-3	TRBJ2-3	TGTGCCAGCAGCTTCGCGACGGCCGATACGCAGTATTTT	CASSFATADTQYF
16	TRBD2	NA	TRBV5-5	TRBJ2-3	TGTGCCAGCAGCTTGGGGACTAGCGGGGGCGCAGATACGCAGTATTTT	CASSLGTSGGADTQYF
14	NA	NA	TRBV2	TRBJ2-1	TGTGCCACTACCACCCAGCGCGCCTACAATGAGCAGTTCTTC	CATTTQRAYNEQFF
13	NA	few	TRBV10-1	TRBJ2-5	TGCGCCAGCAGTGACTCCCTAGGAGAGACCCAGTACTTC	CASSDSLGETQYF
16	TRBD2	NA	TRBV5-1	TRBJ2-4	TGCGCCAGCAGCTTAGGACTAGCGGGAGGGGAAAACATTCAGTACTTC	CASSLGLAGGENIQYF
15	TRBD2	NA	TRBV7-2	TRBJ2-7	TGTGCCAGCAGCATAACTAGCGGGAGCTCCTACGAGCAGTACTTC	CASSITSGSSYEQYF
14	NA	NA	TRBV7-2	TRBJ2-5	TGTGCCAGCAGCTTCCTAGGGCCACAAGAGACCCAGTACTTC	CASSFLGPQETQYF
16	NA	NA	TRBV4-2	TRBJ1-6	TGTGCCAGCAGCCAAGATGGTCCACCTTATAATTCACCCCTCCACTTT	CASSQDGPPYNSPLHF
14	NA	NA	TRBV5-8	TRBJ2-7	TGTGCCAGCAGCTTGGGGTTCCTCACCTACGAGCAGTACTTC	CASSLGFLTYEQYF
14	NA	NA	TRBV11-2	TRBJ2-5	TGTGCCAGCAGCTTAGCTGCAGCGGGAGAGACCCAGTACTTC	CASSLAAAGETQYF